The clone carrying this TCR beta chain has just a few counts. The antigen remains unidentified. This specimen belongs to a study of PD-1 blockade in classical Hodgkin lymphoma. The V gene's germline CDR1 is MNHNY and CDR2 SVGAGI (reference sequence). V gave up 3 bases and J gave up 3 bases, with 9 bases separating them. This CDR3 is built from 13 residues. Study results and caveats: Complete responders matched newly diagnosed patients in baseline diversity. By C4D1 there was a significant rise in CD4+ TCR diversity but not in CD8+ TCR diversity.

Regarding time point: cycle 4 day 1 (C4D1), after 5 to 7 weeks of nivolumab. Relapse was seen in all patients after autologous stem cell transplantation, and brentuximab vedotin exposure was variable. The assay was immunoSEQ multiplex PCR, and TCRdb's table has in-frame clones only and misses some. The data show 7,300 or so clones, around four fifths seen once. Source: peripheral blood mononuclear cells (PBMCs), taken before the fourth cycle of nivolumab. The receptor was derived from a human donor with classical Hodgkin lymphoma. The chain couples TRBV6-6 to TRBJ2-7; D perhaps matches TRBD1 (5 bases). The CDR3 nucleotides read TGTGCCAGCAGTTATTTCGACAGCTACGAGCAGTACTTC. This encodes CASSYFDSYEQYF.